This T cell receptor (beta chain) came from a study of blood T cell repertoires in COVID-19. Across the study: Donors in the United States, Italy and Spain gave samples during acute or convalescent COVID-19. From T cells, B-cell-depleted T cells, or PBMCs came the material, which was cDNA or gDNA.

V lost 3 bases, J lost 8 bases, and 25 bases stayed unmatched. There are 20 residues in the CDR3. CDR1 is MDHEN, CDR2 SYDVKM, per germline. Source study methods: Estimation of nucleated cell counts was performed using reference gene primer amplification. The assay was immunoSEQ multiplex PCR, and TCRdb's table has in-frame clones only and misses some. V and J calls and clone size come straight from that table; D and trimming were deduced from the DNA. This table holds 110,000 to 150,000 clones, around four fifths found once. The sequenced sample was peripheral blood. The TCR sequence derives from a woman of 80 years or more with acute or convalescent COVID-19. The chain employs TRBV28 and TRBJ2-7; TRBD1 matches 10 bases. This chain's CDR3 is CASSFPGQGSVTESLFKQYF. Here the CDR3 DNA reads TGTGCCAGCAGTTTCCCGGGACAGGGGTCGGTTACGGAATCCCTGTTCAAGCAGTACTTC.